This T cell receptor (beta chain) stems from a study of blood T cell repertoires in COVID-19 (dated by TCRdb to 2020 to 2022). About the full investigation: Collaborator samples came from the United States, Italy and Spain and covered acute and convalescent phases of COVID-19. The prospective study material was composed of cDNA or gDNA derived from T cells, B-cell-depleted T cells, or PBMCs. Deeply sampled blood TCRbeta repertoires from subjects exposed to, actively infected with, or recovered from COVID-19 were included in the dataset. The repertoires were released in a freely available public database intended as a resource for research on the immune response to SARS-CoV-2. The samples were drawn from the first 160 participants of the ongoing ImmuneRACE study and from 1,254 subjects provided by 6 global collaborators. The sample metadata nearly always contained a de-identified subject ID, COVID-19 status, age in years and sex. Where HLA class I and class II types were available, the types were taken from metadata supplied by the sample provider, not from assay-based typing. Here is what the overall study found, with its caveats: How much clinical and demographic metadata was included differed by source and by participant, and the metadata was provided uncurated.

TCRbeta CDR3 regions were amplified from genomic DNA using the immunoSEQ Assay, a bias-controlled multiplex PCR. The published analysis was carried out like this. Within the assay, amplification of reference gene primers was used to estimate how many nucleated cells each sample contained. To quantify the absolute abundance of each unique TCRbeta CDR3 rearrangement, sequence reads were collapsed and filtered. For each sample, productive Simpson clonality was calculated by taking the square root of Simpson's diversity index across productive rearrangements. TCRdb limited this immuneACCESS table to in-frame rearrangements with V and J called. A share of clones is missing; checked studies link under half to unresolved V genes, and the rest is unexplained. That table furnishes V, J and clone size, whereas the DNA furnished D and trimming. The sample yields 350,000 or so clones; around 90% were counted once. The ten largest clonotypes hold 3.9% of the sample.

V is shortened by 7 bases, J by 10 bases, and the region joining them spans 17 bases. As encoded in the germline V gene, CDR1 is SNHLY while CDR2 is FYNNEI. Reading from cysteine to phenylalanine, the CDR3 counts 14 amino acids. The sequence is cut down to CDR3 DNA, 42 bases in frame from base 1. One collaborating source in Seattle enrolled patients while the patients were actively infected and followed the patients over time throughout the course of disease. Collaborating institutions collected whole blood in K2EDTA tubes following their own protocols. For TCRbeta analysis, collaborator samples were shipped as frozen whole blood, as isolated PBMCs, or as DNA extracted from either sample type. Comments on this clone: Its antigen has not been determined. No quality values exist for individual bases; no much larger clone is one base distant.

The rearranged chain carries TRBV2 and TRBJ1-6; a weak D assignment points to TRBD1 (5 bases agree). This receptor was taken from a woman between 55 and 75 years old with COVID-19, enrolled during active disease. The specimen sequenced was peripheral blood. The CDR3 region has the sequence CASTKTDTNSPLHF. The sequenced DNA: TGTGCCAGCACCAAGACAGACACCAACTCACCCCTCCACTTT. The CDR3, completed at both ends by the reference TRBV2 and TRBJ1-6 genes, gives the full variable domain EPEVTQTPSHQVTQMGQEVILRCVPISNHLYFYWYRQILGQKVEFLVSFYNNEISEKSEIFDDQFSVERPDGSNFTLKIRSTKLEDSAMYFCASTKTDTNSPLHFGNGTRLTVT.